Listed here are 4 T cell receptor beta chains from one sample, sequenced in a study of blood T cells in healthy people across ages. With a J-beta primer mix and a sample-barcoded 5' primer, a second PCR ran roughly 6 to 12 cycles. TCRdb called the 5' RACE reads again in MiXCR, with one record for every CDR3 protein. This table has 760,000 or so distinct CDR3 sequences, around 25% appearing once. These data were also reused for a study on T cells of mothers and their children.

The sample consisted of blood. These receptors originate from a boy between 10 and 17 years old in good health.

The chain couples TRBV5-1 to TRBJ2-6, with a possible D match to TRBD2 (5 bases). Germline CDR1 and CDR2: SGHRS and YFSETQ. The CDR3 extends over 16 amino acids. Trimming took off 4 bases at V and 3 bases at J, with 14 bases between the two ends. CDR3 nucleotide sequence: TGCGCCAGCAGCCAACTCCGGGGTCGTGGGGCCAACGTCCTGACTTTC. This translates into CASSQLRGRGANVLTF.

This rearrangement joins TRBV7-8 to TRBJ2-1, with 10 bases lining up with TRBD2. CDR1 is SGHVS and CDR2 is FQNEAQ in the germline V gene. After removal of 7 bases from V and 9 bases from J, the junction contained 6 bases not matched to a gene. The CDR3 extends over 13 amino acids. CDR3: CASNVAGGGEQFF. The CDR3 DNA follows: TGTGCCAGCAACGTAGCGGGAGGAGGTGAGCAGTTCTTC.

This clonotype has only a few counts. This rearrangement joins TRBV28 to TRBJ2-5; a possible D gene is TRBD2 (6 bases). Looked up from germline, CDR1 is MDHEN and CDR2 is SYDVKM. This CDR3 comprises 15 residues. Trimming took off 3 bases at V and 4 bases at J, with 15 bases between the two ends. CDR3 region: CASSLEGRGGETQYF. CDR3 in DNA: TGTGCCAGCAGTTTGGAGGGTCGGGGTGGAGAGACCCAGTACTTC. Full variable domain (missing parts from reference TRBV28 and TRBJ2-5): DVKVTQSSRYLVKRTGEKVFLECVQDMDHENMFWYRQDPGLGLRLIYFSYDVKMKEKGDIPEGYSVSREKKERFSLILESASTNQTSMYLCASSLEGRGGETQYFGPGTRLLVL.

In its sample, this clonotype was seen a few times. The chain uses TRBV24-1 and TRBJ2-2; D not certain. Trimming took 2 bases from V and 1 from J, leaving 10 bases between them. Germline V gives CDR1 KGHDR, CDR2 SFDVKD. CDR3 size: 16 residues. The CDR3 sequence is CATSDSTDVNTGELFF. The CDR3 nucleotides are TGTGCCACCAGTGATTCAACCGACGTGAACACCGGGGAGCTGTTTTTT.